The clone carrying this T cell receptor (beta chain) was seen at least ten times. The antigen remains unidentified. Arm-PCR of CDR3 regions with iRepertoire HTBI primers generated TCR beta libraries. TCRdb re-derived calls from the multiplex PCR reads in MiXCR, one entry per CDR3 protein. This sample carries more than 400,000 distinct CDR3 sequences, about 16% of them seen once, and the ten largest clones take 10% to 15%. This sample was included in a study of regulatory T cells in long-lasting Graves disease. Whole-study results and caveats: Thyroid tissue went unstudied; only peripheral blood was examined.

The time point here: newly diagnosed GD, antithyroid drugs for less than 3 months. Following extraction of RNA from PBMCs, that RNA was used to make the TCR library. CDR3 length: 15 residues. V lost 6 bases to trimming and J lost 6 bases, with 20 bases between them. Germline assignment: CDR1 GTSNPN and CDR2 SVGIG (reference sequence). Another study also made use of these data, one on T cells in Graves' hyperthyroidism and ophthalmopathy.

The chain links TRBV30 to TRBJ2-2; possibly TRBD2 for D (5 bases). The sequencing here drew on peripheral blood mononuclear cells (PBMCs), taken at new diagnosis, from a patient treated with antithyroid drugs. The receptor's source is a man aged 40-55 years with Graves disease. DNA of the CDR3: TGTGCCTGCCAAGGGAGATTCAAGTTTGCCGGGGAGCTGTTTTTT. Protein sequence: CACQGRFKFAGELFF.